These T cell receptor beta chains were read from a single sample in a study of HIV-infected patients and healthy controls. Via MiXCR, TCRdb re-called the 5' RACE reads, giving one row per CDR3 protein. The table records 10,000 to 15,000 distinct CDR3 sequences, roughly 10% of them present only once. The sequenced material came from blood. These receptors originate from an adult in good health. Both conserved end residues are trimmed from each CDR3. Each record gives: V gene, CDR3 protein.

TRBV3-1 ASSQEAEGGTYNEQF
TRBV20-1 SAETGTMEYQPQH
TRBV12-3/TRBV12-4 ASRTTGQGSSGANVLT
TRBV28 ASSLLAEPLGYT
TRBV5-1 ASSFAGDTGELF
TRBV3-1 ASSQDLGQGVHEQY
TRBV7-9 ATAGWTQY
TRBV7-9 ASSQTSGTLSPEAF
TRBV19 ASSPANTGELF
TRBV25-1 ASSEYTGELF
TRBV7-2 ASSLVLAGVQTQY
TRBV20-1 SARDFPAGTSNEQF
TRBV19 ASSKTGGHGELF
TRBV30 AWSAGRSNYGYT
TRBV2 ASSGTSTDTQY
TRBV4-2 ASSQGSGQSQETQY